The T cell receptor beta chain under discussion was sequenced for a study of blood T cell repertoires in COVID-19. The overall study: Donors in the United States, Italy and Spain gave samples during acute or convalescent COVID-19. The analysed material was cDNA or gDNA that came from T cells, B-cell-depleted T cells, or PBMCs.

As handled by the study authors: Researchers report that nucleated cell counts were estimated from reference gene primer amplification. Repertoires were generated with immunoSEQ multiplex PCR, while TCRdb's copy carries only in-frame clones and drops some. The D gene and trimming were derived from the DNA, and the V and J assignments and clone size from that table. The sample holds 100,000 to 150,000 clones, 60% to 80% seen once. Germline lookup yields CDR1 LNHDA and CDR2 SQIVND (reference sequence). With 11 bases clipped from V and 6 bases from J, the junction kept 10 bases outside the gene matches. The CDR3 length is 13 residues.

Input material: peripheral blood. The sequence was collected from a woman aged 65 to 85 with acute or convalescent COVID-19. The chain has TRBV19 and TRBJ1-2; 9 nucleotides line up with TRBD1. CDR3 DNA sequence: TGTGCCTCGATCGGGACAGGGAAAGATGGCTACACCTTC. Translating gives CASIGTGKDGYTF.